This T cell receptor (beta chain) was found in a study of T cells in localized non-small cell lung cancer. The table came from immunoSEQ multiplex PCR; TCRdb's copy has only in-frame clones and leaves some out. The sample includes roughly 1,000 clones, 15% to 20% of them seen just once. Trimming cost V 5 bases and J 5 bases; bases outside gene matches: 6. This CDR3 region has 13 residues. Germline CDR1 and CDR2: SGDLS and YYNGEE. Whole-study results and caveats: Patients showing higher blood T cell density tended to see longer overall survival. Heterogeneity within the tumor remains possible, as just one region underwent sequencing.

Comments on this clone: Its antigen is not known.

The source is a man between 35 and 75 years old with stage II lung adenocarcinoma. Material: normal lung tissue next to the tumor, obtained before any cancer treatment. The chain links TRBV9 to TRBJ2-5, with 7 positions matching TRBD2. The CDR3 region has the DNA TGTGCCAGCAGGGAGACTAGCTGGGAGACCCAGTACTTC. This codes for CASRETSWETQYF.